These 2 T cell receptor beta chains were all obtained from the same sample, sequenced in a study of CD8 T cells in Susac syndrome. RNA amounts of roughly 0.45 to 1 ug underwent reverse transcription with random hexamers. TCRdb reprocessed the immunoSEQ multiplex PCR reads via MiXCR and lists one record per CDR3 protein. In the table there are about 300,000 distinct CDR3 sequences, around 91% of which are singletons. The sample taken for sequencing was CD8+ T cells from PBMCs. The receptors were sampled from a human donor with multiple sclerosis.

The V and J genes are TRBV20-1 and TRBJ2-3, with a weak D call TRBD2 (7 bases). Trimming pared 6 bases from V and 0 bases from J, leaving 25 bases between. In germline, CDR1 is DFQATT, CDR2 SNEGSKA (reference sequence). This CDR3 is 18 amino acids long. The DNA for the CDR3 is TGCAGTGCCACTAGCCCCAACAGGCGGGGGCAAAGCACAGATACGCAGTATTTT. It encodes CSATSPNRRGQSTDTQYF.

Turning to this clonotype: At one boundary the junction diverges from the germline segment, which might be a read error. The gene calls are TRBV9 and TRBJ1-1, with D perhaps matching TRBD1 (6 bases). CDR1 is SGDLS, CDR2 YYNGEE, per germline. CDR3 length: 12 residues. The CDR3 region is CASSVVSDRQLF. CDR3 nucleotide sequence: TGTGCCAGCAGCGTAGTTTCCGACAGGCAACTTTTT. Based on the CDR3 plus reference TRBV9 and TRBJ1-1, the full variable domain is DSGVTQTPKHLITATGQRVTLRCSPRSGDLSVYWYQQSLDQGLQFLIQYYNGEERAKGNILERFSAQQFPDLHSELNLSSLELGDSALYFCASSVVSDRQLFGQGTRLTVV.